These T cell receptor beta chains were read from a single sample in a study of T cell changes during pregnancy in multiple sclerosis. Only in-frame clones appear in the TCRdb table, and some are missing; sequencing was by immunoSEQ multiplex PCR. The table shows tens of thousands of clones, with 80% to 95% occurring only once. Source material: peripheral blood. The receptors were sampled from a female donor with multiple sclerosis, enrolled in a pregnancy study. The CDR3 runs from the conserved cysteine through the conserved F or W. A D gene is named only where the DNA matches it firmly. Size is stated for part of the rows, as once, few or many counts, or as a class when the clone is expanded.

>TRBJ2-1|NA|TRBD2|15|TRBV19
TGTGCCAGTAGTACGGGACTAGCGGGTAACAATGAGCAGTTCTTC
CASSTGLAGNNEQFF
>TRBJ1-1|NA|NA|13|TRBV19
TGTGCCAGTAGTATGGGACCGAACACTGAAGCTTTCTTT
CASSMGPNTEAFF
>TRBJ2-7|NA|TRBD1|17|TRBV19
TGTGCCAGTGACCGGGACAGGGACCACATAGCCACCTACGAGCAGTACTTC
CASDRDRDHIATYEQYF
>TRBJ2-1|NA|NA|14|TRBV30
TGTGCCTGGAGTGGGGACTCAGTCCACAATGAGCAGTTCTTC
CAWSGDSVHNEQFF
>TRBJ2-3|once|NA|14|TRBV10-1
TGCGCCAGCAGTGAGAGAGGATCCACAGATACGCAGTATTTT
CASSERGSTDTQYF
>TRBJ2-7|NA|TRBD2|16|TRBV29-1
TGCAGCGTTGAGTATTGGCTAGCGGGATACTCCTACGAGCAGTACTTC
CSVEYWLAGYSYEQYF
>TRBJ1-5|NA|TRBD1|16|TRBV19
TGTGCCAGTAGTATAGCGGTCAGGGGGAGCAATCAGCCCCAGCATTTT
CASSIAVRGSNQPQHF
>TRBJ2-7|NA|TRBD1|14|TRBV5-6
TGTGCCAGCAGCTTGGCTGGGACAGGGTGGGAGCAGTACTTC
CASSLAGTGWEQYF
>TRBJ2-7|NA|TRBD1|14|TRBV6-5
TGTGCCAGCAGTTACGACAGGGGGGCCTACGAGCAGTACTTC
CASSYDRGAYEQYF
>TRBJ2-2|NA|TRBD2|16|TRBV5-6
TGTGCCAGCAGCTTGGTTTGGACTAGGAGGGGCGGGGAGCTGTTTTTT
CASSLVWTRRGGELFF
>TRBJ2-7|NA|TRBD2|16|TRBV5-1
TGCGCCAGCAGCTTGGCCCTAGCGGCAACCTCCTACGAGCAGTACTTC
CASSLALAATSYEQYF
>TRBJ1-5|NA|TRBD1|15|TRBV10-3
TGTGCCATCAGTGAGACAGACAGGGACAATCAGCCCCAGCATTTT
CAISETDRDNQPQHF
>TRBJ1-5|NA|NA|12|TRBV6-4
TGTGCCAGCAGGGGGAGCAATCAGCCCCAGCATTTT
CASRGSNQPQHF
>TRBJ2-2|NA|NA|12|TRBV2
TGTGCCAGCAGTGAAGCGGGGAGGGAGCTGTTTTTT
CASSEAGRELFF
>TRBJ2-1|few|TRBD2|14|TRBV6-1
TGTGCCAGCACTGGAGCGGGAAGTTCAGATGAGCAGTTCTTC
CASTGAGSSDEQFF
>TRBJ2-1|NA|TRBD2|15|TRBV7-9
TGTGCCAGCACAACAACTAGCGGGGGATACAATGAGCAGTTCTTC
CASTTTSGGYNEQFF
>TRBJ2-5|once|TRBD1|19|TRBV23-1
TGCGCCAGCAGTCAAGGGACAGAGACGGCGACGGAATACCAAGAGACCCAGTACTTC
CASSQGTETATEYQETQYF
>TRBJ2-3|NA|NA|14|TRBV10-3
TGTGCCATCAGTGAGCCGGTGCGTTGGGATACGCAGTATTTT
CAISEPVRWDTQYF
>TRBJ2-3|NA|TRBD2|16|TRBV6-1
TGTGCCAGCAGTGCCCTAGCGGGGGGCAGCACAGATACGCAGTATTTT
CASSALAGGSTDTQYF
>TRBJ1-3|NA|NA|15|TRBV11-2
TGTGCCAGCAGCATTGACACCCGCTCTGGAAACACCATATATTTT
CASSIDTRSGNTIYF
>TRBJ2-7|NA|TRBD2|15|TRBV7-2
TGTGCCTCCCAATCCCAACCGGGACTAGCGGGCGAGCAGTACTTC
CASQSQPGLAGEQYF
>TRBJ1-2|NA|NA|14|TRBV19
TGTGCCAGTAGCGACAGAACTTCTAACTATGGCTACACCTTC
CASSDRTSNYGYTF
>TRBJ2-7|NA|TRBD2|15|TRBV7-9
TGTGCCAGCAGCTCGACTAGCGGATTTTCCTACGAGCAGTACTTC
CASSSTSGFSYEQYF
>TRBJ1-3|NA|NA|14|TRBV30
TGTGCCTGGAAACGGGACACCTCTGGAAACACCATATATTTT
CAWKRDTSGNTIYF
>TRBJ2-7|NA|NA|13|TRBV30
TGTGCCTGGAGTCTAAGGGAACTAACAACCCAGTACTTC
CAWSLRELTTQYF
>TRBJ1-2|NA|NA|12|TRBV7-9
TGTGCCAGCAGCTCGGAGGGCTCTGGCTACACCTTC
CASSSEGSGYTF
>TRBJ2-7|NA|TRBD2|16|TRBV4-1
TGCGCCAGCAGCCAAAGGGCAGCGGGAGCCTTCTACGAGCAGTACTTC
CASSQRAAGAFYEQYF